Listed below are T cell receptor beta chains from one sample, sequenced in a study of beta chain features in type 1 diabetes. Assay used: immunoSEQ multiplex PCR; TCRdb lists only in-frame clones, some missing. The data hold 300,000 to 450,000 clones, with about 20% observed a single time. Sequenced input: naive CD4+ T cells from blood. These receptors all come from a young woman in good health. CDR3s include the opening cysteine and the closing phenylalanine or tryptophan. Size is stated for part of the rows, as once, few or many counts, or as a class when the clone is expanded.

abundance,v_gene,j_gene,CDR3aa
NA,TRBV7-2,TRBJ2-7,CASSLTAGQLGEQYF
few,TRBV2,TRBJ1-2,CASSEGQTYGYTF
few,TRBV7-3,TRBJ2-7,CASSPGPGQSYEQYF
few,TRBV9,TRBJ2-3,CASSPRGDRTDTQYF
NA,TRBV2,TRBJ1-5,CASSERSGGGQPQHF
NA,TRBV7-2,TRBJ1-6,CASSVDRDSPLHF
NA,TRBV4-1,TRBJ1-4,CASSQVGTGKEKLFF
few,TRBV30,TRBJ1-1,CAWVTGGGLKAFF
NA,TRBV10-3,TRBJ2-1,CAISAPGGNEQFF
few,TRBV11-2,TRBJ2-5,CASSLDPARDQYF
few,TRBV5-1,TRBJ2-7,CASSWGRTDSYEQYF
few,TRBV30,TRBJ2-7,CAWSTRTGGYEQYF
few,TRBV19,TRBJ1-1,CASRRGTGENTEAFF
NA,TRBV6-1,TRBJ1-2,CATTERGTGYGYTF
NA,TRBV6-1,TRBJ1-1,CASRREHTEAFF
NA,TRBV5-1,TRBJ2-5,CASSPLGLVQETQYF
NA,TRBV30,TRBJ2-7,CAWSVGTVYEQYF
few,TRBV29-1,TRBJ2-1,CSVSQGVSPTYEQFF
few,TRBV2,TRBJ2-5,CASSEVEETQYF
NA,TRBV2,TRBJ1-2,CASSEVEVNYGYTF
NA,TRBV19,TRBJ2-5,CASSLNRGETQYF
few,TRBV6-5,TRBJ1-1,CASSAGQLNTEAFF
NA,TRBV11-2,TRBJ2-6,CASSLRQGGSSGANVLTF
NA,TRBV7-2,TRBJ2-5,CASSLVGGQETQYF
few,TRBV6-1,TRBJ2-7,CASSGRQGAYEQYF
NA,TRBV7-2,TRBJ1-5,CASSFSGTPDDQHF
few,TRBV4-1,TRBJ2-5,CASSPGSLETQYF